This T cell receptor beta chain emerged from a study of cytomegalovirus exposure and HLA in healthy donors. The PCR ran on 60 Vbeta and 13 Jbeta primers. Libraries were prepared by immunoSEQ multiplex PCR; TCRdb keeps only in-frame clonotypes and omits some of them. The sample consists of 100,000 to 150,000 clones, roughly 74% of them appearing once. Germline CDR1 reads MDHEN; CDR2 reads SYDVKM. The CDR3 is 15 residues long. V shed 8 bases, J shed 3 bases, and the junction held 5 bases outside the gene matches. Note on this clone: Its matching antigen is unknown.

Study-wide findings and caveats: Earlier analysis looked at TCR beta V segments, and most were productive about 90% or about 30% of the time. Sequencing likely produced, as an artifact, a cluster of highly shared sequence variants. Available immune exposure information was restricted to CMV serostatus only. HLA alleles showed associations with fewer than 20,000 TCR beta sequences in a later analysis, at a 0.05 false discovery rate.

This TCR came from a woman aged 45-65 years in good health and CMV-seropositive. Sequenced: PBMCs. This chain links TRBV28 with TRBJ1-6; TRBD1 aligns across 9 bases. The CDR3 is CASLRTGDYNSPLHF. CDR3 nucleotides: TGTGCCAGCTTAAGGACAGGGGACTATAATTCACCCCTCCACTTT.